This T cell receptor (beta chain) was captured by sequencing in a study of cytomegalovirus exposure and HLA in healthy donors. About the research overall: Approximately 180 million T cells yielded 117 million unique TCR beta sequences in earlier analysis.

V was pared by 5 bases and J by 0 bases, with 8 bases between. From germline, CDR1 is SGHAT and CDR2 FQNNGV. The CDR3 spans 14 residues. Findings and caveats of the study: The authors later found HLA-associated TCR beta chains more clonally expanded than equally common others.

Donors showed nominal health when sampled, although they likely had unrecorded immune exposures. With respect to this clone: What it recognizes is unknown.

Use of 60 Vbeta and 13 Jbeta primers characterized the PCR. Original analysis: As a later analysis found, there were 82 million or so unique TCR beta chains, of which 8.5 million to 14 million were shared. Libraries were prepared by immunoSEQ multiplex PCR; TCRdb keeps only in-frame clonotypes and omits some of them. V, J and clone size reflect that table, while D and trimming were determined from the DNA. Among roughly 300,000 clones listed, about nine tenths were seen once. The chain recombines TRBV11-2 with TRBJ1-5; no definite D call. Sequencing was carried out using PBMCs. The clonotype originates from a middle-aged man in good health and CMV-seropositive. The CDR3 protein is CASSAGFSNQPQHF. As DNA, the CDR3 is TGTGCCAGCAGCGCGGGATTTAGCAATCAGCCCCAGCATTTT.